This TCR beta chain was documented in a study of blood T cell repertoires in COVID-19. Profiled with immunoSEQ multiplex PCR; TCRdb holds only in-frame clones, not every one. In the table there are about 21,000 clones, roughly 89% of which are singletons. Germline V gives CDR1 MNHEY, CDR2 SMNVEV (reference sequence). Trimming took 6 bases from V and 11 from J, leaving 16 bases between them. This CDR3 is 13 amino acids long. The specimen sequenced was peripheral blood. The clonotype was recovered from a man between 65 and 85 years old with active COVID-19. The genes are TRBV27 and TRBJ1-4; possibly TRBD1 for D (6 bases). The CDR3 sequence: CASRDSAARKLFF. In nucleotides, the CDR3 is TGTGCCAGCAGGGACAGTGCAGCTCGGAAACTGTTTTTT.